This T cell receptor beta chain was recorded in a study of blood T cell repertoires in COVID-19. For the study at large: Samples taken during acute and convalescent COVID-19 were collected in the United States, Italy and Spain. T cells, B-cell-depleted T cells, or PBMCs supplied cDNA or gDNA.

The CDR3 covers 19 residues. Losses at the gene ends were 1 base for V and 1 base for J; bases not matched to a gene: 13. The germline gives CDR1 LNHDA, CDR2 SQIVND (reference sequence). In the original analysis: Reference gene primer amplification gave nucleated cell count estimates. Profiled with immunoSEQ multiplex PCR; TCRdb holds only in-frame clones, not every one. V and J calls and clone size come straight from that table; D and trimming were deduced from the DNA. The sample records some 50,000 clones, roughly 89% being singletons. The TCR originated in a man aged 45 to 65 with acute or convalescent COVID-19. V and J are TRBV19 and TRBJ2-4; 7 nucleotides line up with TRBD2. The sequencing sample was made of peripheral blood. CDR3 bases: TGTGCCAGTAGTATAGTACCGCGCGGGAGTGCGTTCGCCAAAAACATTCAGTACTTC. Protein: CASSIVPRGSAFAKNIQYF.